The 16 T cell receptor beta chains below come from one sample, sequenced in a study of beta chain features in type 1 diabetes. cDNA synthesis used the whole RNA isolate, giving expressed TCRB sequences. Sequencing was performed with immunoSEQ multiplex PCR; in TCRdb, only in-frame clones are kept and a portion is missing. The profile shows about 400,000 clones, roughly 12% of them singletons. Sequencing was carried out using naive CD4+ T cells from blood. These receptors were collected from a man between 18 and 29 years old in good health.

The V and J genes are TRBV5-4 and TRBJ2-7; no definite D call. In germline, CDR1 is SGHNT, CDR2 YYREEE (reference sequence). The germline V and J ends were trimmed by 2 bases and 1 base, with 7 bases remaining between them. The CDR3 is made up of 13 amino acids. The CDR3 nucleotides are TGTGCCAGCAGCTTAAGAGAGTCCTACGAGCAGTACTTC. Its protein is CASSLRESYEQYF.

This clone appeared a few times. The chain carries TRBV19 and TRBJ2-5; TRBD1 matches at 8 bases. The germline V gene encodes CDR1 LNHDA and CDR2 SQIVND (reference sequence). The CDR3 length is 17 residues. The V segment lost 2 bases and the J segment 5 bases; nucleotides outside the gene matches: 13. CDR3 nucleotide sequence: TGTGCCAGTAGTATATCCTCGGGACAGGCCGTTCCGGAGACCCAGTACTTC. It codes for CASSISSGQAVPETQYF.

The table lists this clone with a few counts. In DNA, the CDR3 is TGTGCCAGCAGTGAAGACAGCCCGCCCCAGCATTTT. It codes for CASSEDSPPQHF. This rearrangement joins TRBV6-1 to TRBJ1-5, with D unresolved. CDR1 and CDR2 from the germline V gene are MNHNS and SASEGT. This CDR3 spans 12 amino acids. Trimming removed 1 base from V and 9 bases from J, with 7 bases in between.

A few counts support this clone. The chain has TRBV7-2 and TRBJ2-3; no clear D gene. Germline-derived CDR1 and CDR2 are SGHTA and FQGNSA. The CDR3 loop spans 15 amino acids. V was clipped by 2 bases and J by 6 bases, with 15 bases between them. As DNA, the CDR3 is TGTGCCAGCAGCTTAATATCCGGGTTGAGGGATACGCAGTATTTT. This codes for CASSLISGLRDTQYF.

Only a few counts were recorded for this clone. The CDR3 DNA sequence: TGTGCCAGCAGTCTAATTGGGCTCCGACGGAATCAGCCCCAGCATTTT. Its translation: CASSLIGLRRNQPQHF. The chain has TRBV28 and TRBJ1-5; unclear D gene. Germline CDR1 and CDR2: MDHEN and SYDVKM. Between the trimmed V and J ends, which lost 5 bases and 4 bases, there was a span of 18 bases. This CDR3 has 16 amino acids.

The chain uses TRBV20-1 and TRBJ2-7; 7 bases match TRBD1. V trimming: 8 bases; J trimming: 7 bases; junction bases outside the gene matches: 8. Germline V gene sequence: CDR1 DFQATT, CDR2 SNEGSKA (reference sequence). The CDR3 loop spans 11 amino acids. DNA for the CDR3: TGCAGTCGTCACAGGGGCGGGGAGCAGTACTTC. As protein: CSRHRGGEQYF.

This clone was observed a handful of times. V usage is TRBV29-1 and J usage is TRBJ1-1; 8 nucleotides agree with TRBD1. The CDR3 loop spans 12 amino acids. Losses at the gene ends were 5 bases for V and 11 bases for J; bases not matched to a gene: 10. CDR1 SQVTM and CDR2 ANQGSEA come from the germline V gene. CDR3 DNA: TGCAGCGTTTGGGATCAGGGGGCTCGGGCTTTCTTT. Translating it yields CSVWDQGARAFF. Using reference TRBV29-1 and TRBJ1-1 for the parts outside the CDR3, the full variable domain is SAVISQKPSRDICQRGTSLTIQCQVDSQVTMMFWYRQQPGQSLTLIATANQGSEATYESGFVIDKFPISRPNLTFSTLTVSNMSPEDSSIYLCSVWDQGARAFFGQGTRLTVV.

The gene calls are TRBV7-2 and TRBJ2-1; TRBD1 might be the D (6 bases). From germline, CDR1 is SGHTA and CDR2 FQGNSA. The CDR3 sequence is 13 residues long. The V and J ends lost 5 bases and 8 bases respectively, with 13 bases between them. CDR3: CASSPADSYEQFF. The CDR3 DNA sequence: TGTGCCAGCAGCCCGGCGGACAGCTATGAGCAGTTCTTC.

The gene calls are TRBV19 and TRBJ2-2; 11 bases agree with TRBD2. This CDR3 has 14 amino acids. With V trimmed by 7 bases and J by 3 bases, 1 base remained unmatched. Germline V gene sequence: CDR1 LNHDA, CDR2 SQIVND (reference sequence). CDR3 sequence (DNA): TGTGCCAGTATAGCGGGAGGGGACACCGGGGAGCTGTTTTTT. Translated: CASIAGGDTGELFF.

The CDR3 sequence is CASSPTASGTEAFF. In DNA, the CDR3 is TGTGCCAGCAGCCCGACAGCCTCTGGCACTGAAGCTTTCTTT. The chain joins TRBV6-6 to TRBJ1-1, with a weak D call TRBD1 (5 bases). V was cut by 6 bases and J by 4 bases, with 15 bases left in between. The CDR3 loop spans 14 amino acids. The germline gives CDR1 MNHNY, CDR2 SVGAGI (reference sequence).

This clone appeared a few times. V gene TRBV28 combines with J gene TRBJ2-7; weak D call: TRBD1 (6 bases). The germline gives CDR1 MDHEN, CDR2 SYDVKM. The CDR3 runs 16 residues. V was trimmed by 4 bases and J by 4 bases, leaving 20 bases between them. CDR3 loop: CASSSLRQALGYEQYF. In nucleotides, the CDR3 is TGTGCCAGCAGTTCCCTCCGACAGGCCCTCGGGTACGAGCAGTACTTC. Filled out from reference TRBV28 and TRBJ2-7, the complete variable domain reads DVKVTQSSRYLVKRTGEKVFLECVQDMDHENMFWYRQDPGLGLRLIYFSYDVKMKEKGDIPEGYSVSREKKERFSLILESASTNQTSMYLCASSSLRQALGYEQYFGPGTRLTVT.

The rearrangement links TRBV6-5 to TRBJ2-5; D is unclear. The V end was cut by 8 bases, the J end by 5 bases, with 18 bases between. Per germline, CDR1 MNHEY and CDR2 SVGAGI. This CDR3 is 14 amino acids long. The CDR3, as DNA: TGTGCCAGCCTATATTCCCGGTGGGCTGAGACCCAGTACTTC. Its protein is CASLYSRWAETQYF.

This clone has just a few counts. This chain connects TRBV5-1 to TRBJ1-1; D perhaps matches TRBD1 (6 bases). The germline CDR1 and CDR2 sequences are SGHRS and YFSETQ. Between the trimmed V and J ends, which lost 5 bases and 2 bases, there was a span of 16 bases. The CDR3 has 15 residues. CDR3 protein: CASSGGAGRNTEAFF. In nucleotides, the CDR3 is TGCGCCAGCAGTGGGGGGGCAGGGAGAAACACTGAAGCTTTCTTT.

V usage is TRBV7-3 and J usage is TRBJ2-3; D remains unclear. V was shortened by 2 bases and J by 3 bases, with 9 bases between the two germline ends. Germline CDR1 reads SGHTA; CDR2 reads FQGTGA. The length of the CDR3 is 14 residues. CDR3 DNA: TGTGCCAGCAGCTTATCCCGGTATACAGATACGCAGTATTTT. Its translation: CASSLSRYTDTQYF.

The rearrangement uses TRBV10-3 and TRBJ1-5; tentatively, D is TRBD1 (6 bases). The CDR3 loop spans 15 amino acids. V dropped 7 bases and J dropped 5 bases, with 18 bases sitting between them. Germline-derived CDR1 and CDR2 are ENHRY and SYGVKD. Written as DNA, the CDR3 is TGTGCCATCAAAGCGGGAGGACAGCCAGATCAGCCCCAGCATTTT. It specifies CAIKAGGQPDQPQHF.

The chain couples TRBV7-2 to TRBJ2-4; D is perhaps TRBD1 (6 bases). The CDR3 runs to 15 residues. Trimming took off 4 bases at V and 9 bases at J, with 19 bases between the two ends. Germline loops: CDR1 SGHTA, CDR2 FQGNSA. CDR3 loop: CASSSRGIMDGIQYF. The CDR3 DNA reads TGTGCCAGCAGCTCGAGGGGGATCATGGACGGCATTCAGTACTTC.